A selection of T cell receptor beta chains follows, all from one sample in a study of regulatory dendritic cells for organ transplantation. The table came from immunoSEQ multiplex PCR; TCRdb's copy has only in-frame clones and leaves some out. There are under 50,000 clones in the sample; 75% to 95% occur only once, and over 0.095% lies in the top ten. Sequencing used naive CD8+ T cells from blood. All receptors come from a human donor in good health. CDR3s include the opening cysteine and the closing phenylalanine or tryptophan. A D gene is named only where the DNA matches it firmly. Size is omitted from some rows. Given values are once, few, many or a class for expanded clones.

abundance	v_gene	len	d_gene	j_gene	CDR3nt	CDR3aa
NA	TRBV10-3	13	NA	TRBJ1-5	TGTGCCATCAATGCGGCAGCTAATCAGCCCCAGCATTTT	CAINAAANQPQHF
NA	TRBV29-1	12	TRBD1	TRBJ1-2	TGCAGCGCCGGGACAGGGAGGTATGGCTACACCTTC	CSAGTGRYGYTF
NA	TRBV4-3	15	NA	TRBJ2-3	TGCGCCAGCAGCCTCGGAGCCGAAGACACAGATACGCAGTATTTT	CASSLGAEDTDTQYF
NA	TRBV6-4	17	NA	TRBJ1-2	TGTGCCAGCAGCCTACTCTGGCGCCAGGTTCCTAACTATGGCTACACCTTC	CASSLLWRQVPNYGYTF
NA	TRBV25-1	12	NA	TRBJ1-1	TGTGCCAGCAGTATCACGGACACTGAAGCTTTCTTT	CASSITDTEAFF
NA	TRBV4-3	17	NA	TRBJ2-6	TGCGCCAGCAGCCAAGAGTCCGGGGTGGCTGGGGCCAACGTCCTGACTTTC	CASSQESGVAGANVLTF
NA	TRBV29-1	14	NA	TRBJ2-5	TGCAGCGTTGAGACGGGCTCGGAGTCGGAGACCCAGTACTTC	CSVETGSESETQYF
NA	TRBV4-2	13	NA	TRBJ1-1	TGTGCCAGCAGCCAAGGGTCCTGGACTGAAGCTTTCTTT	CASSQGSWTEAFF
few	TRBV6-6	12	NA	TRBJ1-6	TGTGCCAGCAGCCCCAGGGGAGGACCCCTCCACTTT	CASSPRGGPLHF
NA	TRBV27	15	NA	TRBJ1-2	TGTGCCAGCAGTTTACTCCCGGCAGGGTACTATGGCTACACCTTC	CASSLLPAGYYGYTF